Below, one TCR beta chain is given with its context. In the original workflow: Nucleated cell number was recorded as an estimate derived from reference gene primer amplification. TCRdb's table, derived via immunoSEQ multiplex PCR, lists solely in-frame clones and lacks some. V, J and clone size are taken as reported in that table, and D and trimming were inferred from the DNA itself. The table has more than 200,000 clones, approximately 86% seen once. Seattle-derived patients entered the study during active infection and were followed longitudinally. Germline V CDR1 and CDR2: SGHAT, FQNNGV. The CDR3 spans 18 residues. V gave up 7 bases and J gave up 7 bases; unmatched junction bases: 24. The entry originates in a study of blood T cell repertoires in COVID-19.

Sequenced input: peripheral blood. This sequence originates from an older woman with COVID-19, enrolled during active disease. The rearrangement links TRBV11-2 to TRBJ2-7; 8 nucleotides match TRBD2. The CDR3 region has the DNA TGTGCCAGCACCTCCCTCCTTAGGCTTGCGGGAGGACGAAGGGAGCAGTACTTC. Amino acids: CASTSLLRLAGGRREQYF.